These 15 T cell receptor beta chains were all obtained from the same sample, sequenced in a study of blood T cell repertoires in COVID-19. The assay was immunoSEQ multiplex PCR, and TCRdb's table has in-frame clones only and misses some. The profile covers approximately 72,000 clones, with 85% to 90% appearing a single time and about 1.3% taken by the ten largest. Source material: peripheral blood. These receptor sequences come from a man aged 60-69 years with acute or convalescent COVID-19.

CDR3 loop: CASSLSGVRSYEQYF. The CDR3 coding sequence is TGTGCCAGCAGCTTATCGGGGGTTAGGTCCTACGAGCAGTACTTC. The chain links TRBV7-9 to TRBJ2-7, with D tentatively TRBD2 (6 bases). The V gene lost 2 bases and the J gene lost 1 base, with 12 bases spanning the gap. The germline CDR1 and CDR2 sequences are SEHNR and FQNEAQ (reference sequence). This CDR3 contains 15 residues.

The V call is TRBV10-3, the J call TRBJ2-1, with 9 nucleotides matching TRBD2. V shed 3 bases, J shed 7 bases, and the junction held 4 bases outside the gene matches. CDR3 length: 14 residues. Germline V gene lookup returns CDR1 ENHRY and CDR2 SYGVKD. The CDR3 sequence: CAISDPGLANEQFF. DNA for the CDR3: TGTGCCATCAGTGACCCGGGACTAGCTAATGAGCAGTTCTTC.

The genes are TRBV6-6 and TRBJ1-6; maybe TRBD1 (5 bases). The CDR3 contains 17 residues. V lost 5 bases and J 9 bases, leaving 23 bases between the germline ends. Germline V gene sequence: CDR1 MNHNY, CDR2 SVGAGI (reference sequence). Here the CDR3 DNA reads TGTGCCAGCAGTCACCCTTCGGGCGGGGGGAAGGGTTCACCCCTCCACTTT. As protein: CASSHPSGGGKGSPLHF.

A single count supports this clone. The V gene is TRBV11-2, the J gene TRBJ2-7; D is perhaps TRBD2 (5 bases). With 1 base removed from V and 1 base from J, the gap between germline ends came to 8 bases. There are 14 residues in the CDR3. The germline CDR1 and CDR2 sequences are SGHAT and FQNNGV. In nucleotides, the CDR3 is TGTGCCAGCAGCTTAGTGACGGGATCCTACGAGCAGTACTTC. This codes for CASSLVTGSYEQYF.

This chain links TRBV7-2 with TRBJ2-3; D unclear. The V gene lost 1 base and the J gene lost 0 bases, with 11 bases spanning the gap. This CDR3 region has 16 residues. Per the germline V gene, CDR1 is SGHTA and CDR2 is FQGNSA. The CDR3 sequence is CASSLGMPASTDTQYF. As DNA, the CDR3 is TGTGCCAGCAGCTTAGGCATGCCCGCGAGCACAGATACGCAGTATTTT.

The gene calls are TRBV2 and TRBJ2-7; 7 bases fit TRBD2. CDR1 is SNHLY, CDR2 FYNNEI, per germline. The CDR3 totals 14 residues. V lost 7 bases and J lost 5; bases outside the gene matches: 11. CDR3 residues: CASTWGRVRNEQYF. The CDR3 nucleotides are TGTGCCAGCACCTGGGGGAGGGTTCGGAACGAGCAGTACTTC.

The gene calls are TRBV7-3 and TRBJ2-2, with TRBD1 as a possible D gene (5 bases). The CDR3 covers 14 residues. The germline V gene encodes CDR1 SGHTA and CDR2 FQGTGA. Trimming cost V 5 bases and J 3 bases, with 10 bases left between them. The DNA for the CDR3 is TGTGCCAGCAGCACAGACAGATACACCGGGGAGCTGTTTTTT. It yields the protein CASSTDRYTGELFF.

The chain combines TRBV7-2 with TRBJ2-5, with D tentatively TRBD1 (6 bases). Germline CDR1 and CDR2: SGHTA and FQGNSA. The CDR3 loop spans 15 amino acids. The V and J ends lost 3 bases and 1 base respectively, with 12 bases between them. CDR3 in DNA: TGTGCCAGCAGCTTGGTCGACAGGAGCCAAGAGACCCAGTACTTC. The encoded protein is CASSLVDRSQETQYF.

The chain couples TRBV27 to TRBJ1-2, with 9 bases that match TRBD1. Germline CDR1 reads MNHEY; CDR2 reads SMNVEV (reference sequence). The CDR3 is 17 residues long. The junction had 15 bases not matched to a gene; V was cut back by 6 bases and J by 4 bases. CDR3 bases: TGTGCCAGCAGCCCTATAACCGGGACAGGGAACGTCTATGGCTACACCTTC. Its translation: CASSPITGTGNVYGYTF.

This sequence joins TRBV4-1 and TRBJ2-2; the D gene is possibly TRBD1 (5 bases). Germline lookup yields CDR1 MGHRA and CDR2 YSYEKL. The CDR3 is 14 residues long. Trimming left V 0 bases short and J 7 bases short, with 9 bases between. The CDR3 DNA sequence: TGCGCCAGCAGCCAAGAGGACATCGGCGGGGAGCTGTTTTTT. Translated, it gives CASSQEDIGGELFF.

This chain joins TRBV10-3 and TRBJ2-2; the D is unclear. This CDR3 spans 11 amino acids. CDR1 and CDR2 (germline): ENHRY, SYGVKD. Trimming shortened V by 6 bases and J by 6 bases, and 5 bases separated the two germline ends. The CDR3 DNA reads TGTGCCATCAGACGGGCCGGGGAGCTGTTTTTT. Protein product: CAIRRAGELFF.

This chain connects TRBV5-6 to TRBJ2-2; the D gene is possibly TRBD1 (6 bases). CDR1 and CDR2 from the germline V gene are SGHDT and YYEEEE. Trimming took 4 bases from V and 6 from J, leaving 13 bases between them. The CDR3 is made up of 14 amino acids. For the CDR3, the DNA is TGTGCCAGCAGCATTCTACAGGGCCCCGGGGAGCTGTTTTTT. Translating gives CASSILQGPGELFF.

V is TRBV9 and J is TRBJ2-5; 7 positions match TRBD2. Unmatched junction bases numbered 8, after V lost 4 bases and J lost 2 bases. This CDR3 has 15 amino acids. Germline V gene lookup returns CDR1 SGDLS and CDR2 YYNGEE. The CDR3 DNA sequence: TGTGCCAGCAGCCCCCGTGGGCGGGGGCAAGAGACCCAGTACTTC. It specifies CASSPRGRGQETQYF. Complete variable domain (other parts from reference TRBV9 and TRBJ2-5): DSGVTQTPKHLITATGQRVTLRCSPRSGDLSVYWYQQSLDQGLQFLIQYYNGEERAKGNILERFSAQQFPDLHSELNLSSLELGDSALYFCASSPRGRGQETQYFGPGTRLLVL.

The V gene is TRBV11-2, the J gene TRBJ1-2, with D unresolved. Germline V gene lookup returns CDR1 SGHAT and CDR2 FQNNGV. The CDR3 length is 15 residues. V was clipped by 2 bases and J by 7 bases, with 17 bases between them. The CDR3 loop reads CASSLSRVRALGYTF. In DNA form, the CDR3 reads TGTGCCAGCAGCTTATCGAGGGTGCGGGCGCTTGGCTACACCTTC.

The genes are TRBV7-9 and TRBJ2-7; 9 bases match TRBD1. CDR1 and CDR2 (germline): SEHNR, FQNEAQ (reference sequence). There are 14 residues in the CDR3. The V and J ends lost 2 bases and 7 bases, in that order; junction bases with no gene match: 6. CDR3 coding DNA: TGTGCCAGCAGCTTATGGGACAGGGTCTGGGAGCAGTACTTC. Its translation: CASSLWDRVWEQYF.